This is a list of T cell receptor beta chains from one sample in a study of blood T cells in healthy people across ages. TCRdb independently ran MiXCR on the 5' RACE reads; one entry per CDR3 protein. The sample includes nearly 1 million distinct CDR3 sequences, 45% to 60% of them seen just once. Sequenced material: blood. The receptors were gathered from a woman aged 55-75 years in good health. Each CDR3 is given with its conserved first and last residue. Fields, in order: J gene, V gene, clone size, D gene, CDR3 DNA, CDR3 protein. A D gene is named only where the DNA matches it firmly. Size values are once, few and many counts, or a class for expanded clones, and some rows have none.

j_gene: TRBJ2-7; v_gene: TRBV7-2; abundance: few; d_gene: TRBD2; CDR3nt: TGTGCCAGCAGCTTGAAGGGCTCTAGCGGACCCTACGAGCAGTACTTC; CDR3aa: CASSLKGSSGPYEQYF
j_gene: TRBJ2-7; v_gene: TRBV7-9; abundance: .; d_gene: .; CDR3nt: TGTGCCAGCAGCCGAGTAACCGGGTACGAGCAGTACTTC; CDR3aa: CASSRVTGYEQYF
j_gene: TRBJ1-2; v_gene: TRBV4-1; abundance: .; d_gene: .; CDR3nt: TGCGCCAGCAGCCGTCCAGGGACGCCTTATGGCTACACCTTC; CDR3aa: CASSRPGTPYGYTF
j_gene: TRBJ2-7; v_gene: TRBV7-9; abundance: .; d_gene: .; CDR3nt: TGTGCCAGCAGCCCAATAGTGGGCTGGACCTACGAGCAGTACTTC; CDR3aa: CASSPIVGWTYEQYF
j_gene: TRBJ1-2; v_gene: TRBV4-1; abundance: .; d_gene: .; CDR3nt: TGCGCCAGCAGTCGACAGGCGACAAACTATGGCTACACCTTC; CDR3aa: CASSRQATNYGYTF
j_gene: TRBJ2-1; v_gene: TRBV28; abundance: .; d_gene: TRBD2; CDR3nt: TGTGCCAGCAGTTTCCTAGCGGGAGGTAACAATGAGCAGTTCTTC; CDR3aa: CASSFLAGGNNEQFF
j_gene: TRBJ2-7; v_gene: TRBV6-2/TRBV6-3; abundance: .; d_gene: .; CDR3nt: TGTGCCAGCAGTTACCCGGCGACCTACGAGCAGTACTTC; CDR3aa: CASSYPATYEQYF
j_gene: TRBJ2-4; v_gene: TRBV7-9; abundance: few; d_gene: .; CDR3nt: TGTGCCAGCAGCTTAGCGGGGACAGCGGGCCGATCCCTTCAGTACTTC; CDR3aa: CASSLAGTAGRSLQYF
j_gene: TRBJ2-7; v_gene: TRBV20-1; abundance: .; d_gene: .; CDR3nt: TGCAGTGCTGCTTCCGGACTGGGGGCCTACGAGCAGTACTTC; CDR3aa: CSAASGLGAYEQYF
j_gene: TRBJ2-1; v_gene: TRBV20-1; abundance: hyperexpanded; d_gene: TRBD2; CDR3nt: TGCAGTGCTCTGGGACTAGCGGAGCGATACAATGAGCAGTTCTTC; CDR3aa: CSALGLAERYNEQFF
j_gene: TRBJ2-4; v_gene: TRBV20-1; abundance: .; d_gene: TRBD2; CDR3nt: TGCAGTGCTAGTGCTAGCGGGAGCAGAAACATTCAGTACTTC; CDR3aa: CSASASGSRNIQYF
j_gene: TRBJ1-2; v_gene: TRBV4-3; abundance: .; d_gene: .; CDR3nt: TGCGCCGGCAGCCAAGAACGATGGCAGGGGTATGGCTACACCTTC; CDR3aa: CAGSQERWQGYGYTF
j_gene: TRBJ2-5; v_gene: TRBV29-1; abundance: .; d_gene: .; CDR3nt: TGCAGCGTGCAGGGGACGCAGCCGGGTGGGGAGCAGTACTTC; CDR3aa: CSVQGTQPGGEQYF
j_gene: TRBJ1-2; v_gene: TRBV12-3/TRBV12-4; abundance: .; d_gene: TRBD1; CDR3nt: TGTGCCAGCAGTCCCAGGACAGGTCGGGGCCGTGGCTACACCTTC; CDR3aa: CASSPRTGRGRGYTF
j_gene: TRBJ1-4; v_gene: TRBV12-3/TRBV12-4; abundance: .; d_gene: TRBD1; CDR3nt: TGTGCCAGCAGTCTCCGACAGGGAACTAATGAAAAACTGTTTTTT; CDR3aa: CASSLRQGTNEKLFF
j_gene: TRBJ2-3; v_gene: TRBV6-2/TRBV6-3; abundance: many; d_gene: .; CDR3nt: TGTGCCAGCAGGATACCTCCGGATACGCAGTATTTT; CDR3aa: CASRIPPDTQYF
j_gene: TRBJ2-1; v_gene: TRBV5-1; abundance: few; d_gene: .; CDR3nt: TGCGCCAGCACTCGAGGGACCCTAGGAAATGAGCAGTTCTTC; CDR3aa: CASTRGTLGNEQFF
j_gene: TRBJ2-1; v_gene: TRBV2; abundance: .; d_gene: .; CDR3nt: TGTGCCAGCGGCAGGGCAGAAACAATGGGTGAGCAGTTCTTC; CDR3aa: CASGRAETMGEQFF
j_gene: TRBJ2-5; v_gene: TRBV27; abundance: .; d_gene: .; CDR3nt: TGTGCCAGCAGCACCCTCGGTGGGGAGACCCAGTACTTC; CDR3aa: CASSTLGGETQYF
j_gene: TRBJ2-5; v_gene: TRBV20-1; abundance: .; d_gene: .; CDR3nt: TGCAGTGCGCCGAAGCTAGCGCCCCAAGAGACCCAGTACTTC; CDR3aa: CSAPKLAPQETQYF
j_gene: TRBJ2-5; v_gene: TRBV12-3/TRBV12-4; abundance: .; d_gene: .; CDR3nt: TGTGCCAGCAGTTCGTTGACTAGAGGGGAGACCCAGTACTTC; CDR3aa: CASSSLTRGETQYF
j_gene: TRBJ2-5; v_gene: TRBV29-1; abundance: .; d_gene: .; CDR3nt: TGCAGCGTCCCTCGCGAGGCAGGGTATAGGGAGACCCAGTACTTC; CDR3aa: CSVPREAGYRETQYF
j_gene: TRBJ2-7; v_gene: TRBV12-3/TRBV12-4; abundance: .; d_gene: TRBD2; CDR3nt: TGTGCCAGCAATAAAGCGGGACCCGAGCAGTACTTC; CDR3aa: CASNKAGPEQYF
j_gene: TRBJ2-5; v_gene: TRBV19; abundance: .; d_gene: TRBD2; CDR3nt: TGTGCCAGTAGTGTACCCGGAAGGGGACTACAAAGGGAGACCCAGTACTTC; CDR3aa: CASSVPGRGLQRETQYF
j_gene: TRBJ2-5; v_gene: TRBV15; abundance: once; d_gene: TRBD2; CDR3nt: TGTGCCACCAGCAGAGATCAGCGGGGGACCCAGTACTTC; CDR3aa: CATSRDQRGTQYF
j_gene: TRBJ2-1; v_gene: TRBV11-2; abundance: .; d_gene: .; CDR3nt: TGTGCCAGCAGCTTTGATCCCCCCAATGAGCAGTTCTTC; CDR3aa: CASSFDPPNEQFF
j_gene: TRBJ1-6; v_gene: TRBV2; abundance: once; d_gene: TRBD1; CDR3nt: TGTGCCAGCAGTGACCCAGGGGGCGCGAGTTCACCCCTCCACTTT; CDR3aa: CASSDPGGASSPLHF
j_gene: TRBJ1-4; v_gene: TRBV12-3/TRBV12-4; abundance: .; d_gene: TRBD1; CDR3nt: TGTGCCAGCACACTCAGACAGGGAACTAATGAAAAACTGTTTTTT; CDR3aa: CASTLRQGTNEKLFF
j_gene: TRBJ2-7; v_gene: TRBV18; abundance: .; d_gene: .; CDR3nt: TGTGCCAGCTCAAGGGCAGAATACGAGCAGTACTTC; CDR3aa: CASSRAEYEQYF
j_gene: TRBJ2-4; v_gene: TRBV28; abundance: .; d_gene: .; CDR3nt: TGTGCCAGCAGCCAAGACCGCACGTGGGCCAAAAACATTCAGTACTTC; CDR3aa: CASSQDRTWAKNIQYF
j_gene: TRBJ1-2; v_gene: TRBV4-2; abundance: .; d_gene: .; CDR3nt: TGTGCCAGCAGCCAAGCGGGACTGGAGCGATATGGCTACACCTTC; CDR3aa: CASSQAGLERYGYTF
j_gene: TRBJ2-2; v_gene: TRBV20-1; abundance: .; d_gene: TRBD2; CDR3nt: TGCAGTGCTAGTCCTAGCGGGCTGAACACCGGGGAGCTGTTTTTT; CDR3aa: CSASPSGLNTGELFF
j_gene: TRBJ2-7; v_gene: TRBV20-1; abundance: .; d_gene: TRBD2; CDR3nt: TGCAGTGCAGAGGGACTAGCGGGCTACTACGAGCAGTACTTC; CDR3aa: CSAEGLAGYYEQYF